The clone carrying this T cell receptor (beta chain) was counted many times. KT2, a clone with a known TCR, was spiked into unfractionated PBMC. The CDR3 spans 11 residues. Germline CDR1 and CDR2: DFQATT and SNEGSKA (reference sequence). V lost 3 bases and J 5 bases, leaving 6 bases between the germline ends. A single-stranded UMI oligo with SP2 sequence was ligated to cDNA 3' ends. The first PCR ran roughly 4 cycles with an equimolar RC1.1 and RC1.2 beta primer mix. TCRdb processed the UMI-ligation and nested PCR reads anew with MiXCR; each CDR3 protein has one entry. The table includes 25,000 to 35,000 distinct CDR3 sequences, roughly 8% detected once. The data stem from a study of quantifying T cell responses using KT2 cells. In the study overall: TCR alpha and beta constant-region primers primed reverse transcription of RNA.

The material sequenced was PBMCs spiked with cells of the T cell clone KT2. The chain uses TRBV20-1 and TRBJ2-3; D is unclear. The sequence was collected from a human donor. The CDR3 is CSARGGDTQYF. The CDR3 DNA sequence: TGCAGTGCTAGGGGTGGAGATACGCAGTATTTT.